This T cell receptor beta chain originates from a study of CD8 T cells in Susac syndrome. This clonotype occurred once. The CDR3 spans 13 residues. V was pared by 4 bases and J by 2 bases, with 8 bases between. Per the germline V gene, CDR1 is SNHLY and CDR2 is FYNNEI. Reverse transcription of roughly 0.5 to 1 ug RNA was carried out with random hexamers. By means of immunoSEQ multiplex PCR, TCR beta CDR3 spanning 54 Vbeta and 13 Jbeta underwent amplification. TCRdb analysed the immunoSEQ multiplex PCR reads with MiXCR anew, one entry per CDR3 protein. The repertoire holds 180,000 or so distinct CDR3 sequences, with more than 90% as singletons.

This rearrangement joins TRBV2 to TRBJ1-2; tentatively, D is TRBD1 (5 bases). Sequenced material: CD4+ T cells from PBMCs. The sequence was obtained from a human donor in good health. CDR3 region: CASSGGANYGYTF. The CDR3 bases are TGTGCCAGCAGTGGGGGCGCGAACTATGGCTACACCTTC. Variable domain in full (rest from reference TRBV2 and TRBJ1-2): EPEVTQTPSHQVTQMGQEVILRCVPISNHLYFYWYRQILGQKVEFLVSFYNNEISEKSEIFDDQFSVERPDGSNFTLKIRSTKLEDSAMYFCASSGGANYGYTFGSGTRLTVV.